The 8 T cell receptor beta chains below come from one sample, sequenced in a study of technical replicates of blood from a few donors. Assay used: immunoSEQ multiplex PCR; TCRdb lists only in-frame clones, some missing. The sample shows 95,000 or so clones, around 96% of them seen only once. Material: T cells isolated from PBMCs. The receptor set was obtained from a human donor in good health.

The J gene is TRBJ1-2, the V gene TRBV6-1; the match to TRBD1 covers 8 bases. There are 15 residues in the CDR3. With 2 bases clipped from V and 8 bases from J, the junction kept 10 bases outside the gene matches. Germline CDR1 MNHNS, CDR2 SASEGT. This CDR3 reads CASSENGRGRRGYTF. In DNA form, the CDR3 reads TGTGCCAGCAGTGAAAACGGCAGGGGGCGACGAGGCTACACCTTC.

The chain employs TRBV29-1 and TRBJ1-3; a possible D gene is TRBD1 (5 bases). Germline loops: CDR1 SQVTM, CDR2 ANQGSEA. There are 14 residues in the CDR3. V lost 3 bases, J lost 0 bases, and 9 bases lay in between. The CDR3 DNA follows: TGCAGCGTTGATACAGGAAACTCTGGAAACACCATATATTTT. This translates into CSVDTGNSGNTIYF.

This clone was seen a single time. The CDR3 sequence is CASSFLQSTDTQYF. In DNA form, the CDR3 reads TGTGCCAGCAGTTTCCTACAGAGCACAGATACGCAGTATTTT. The J gene is TRBJ2-3, the V gene TRBV27; D ambiguous. CDR1 MNHEY and CDR2 SMNVEV come from the germline V gene (reference sequence). V was shortened by 3 bases and J by 0 bases, with 7 bases between the two germline ends. This CDR3 comprises 14 residues.

The chain has TRBV7-7 and TRBJ2-7; possible D gene TRBD2, 5 bases. Between the trimmed V and J ends, which lost 5 bases and 4 bases, there was a span of 12 bases. This CDR3 region has 13 residues. Germline V gene data show CDR1 as SSHAT and CDR2 as FNYEAQ (reference sequence). The CDR3 nucleotides are TGTGCCAGCAGCCGGGGTTCACAATACGAGCAGTACTTC. Residues: CASSRGSQYEQYF.

The gene calls are TRBV7-2 and TRBJ2-1, with D perhaps TRBD2 (5 bases). V lost 6 bases to trimming and J lost 9 bases, with 9 bases between them. Per the germline V gene, CDR1 is SGHTA and CDR2 is FQGNSA. CDR3 length equals 11 residues. Written as DNA, the CDR3 is TGTGCCAGCAGAGCAGAGGGTGAGCAGTTCTTC. Its translation is CASRAEGEQFF.

Of note for this clone: One end of the junction fails to match germline, which may point to a read error. The CDR3 here is CASSEWHEQFF. The DNA for the CDR3 is TGCGCCAGCAGTGAATGGCACGAGCAGTTCTTC. The V and J genes are TRBV6-1 and TRBJ2-1; the D is unclear. This CDR3 contains 11 residues. Germline V gene data show CDR1 as MNHNS and CDR2 as SASEGT.

The chain employs TRBV6-1 and TRBJ2-7, with 8 bases fitting TRBD1. Trimming removed 7 bases from V and 2 bases from J; junction bases left unmatched: 7. The CDR3 consists of 14 residues. Germline assignment: CDR1 MNHNS and CDR2 SASEGT. CDR3 sequence reads: CASTQDRVAYEQYF. DNA of the CDR3: TGTGCCAGCACTCAGGACAGGGTCGCCTACGAGCAGTACTTC.

This chain joins TRBV9 and TRBJ2-3; TRBD2 aligns across 14 bases. The CDR3 loop spans 20 amino acids. The junction had 12 bases not matched to a gene; V was cut back by 0 bases and J by 3 bases. In germline, CDR1 is SGDLS, CDR2 YYNGEE. CDR3 in DNA: TGTGCCAGCAGCGTAGCTCCGAGGGGGACTAGCGGGAGTTTGACAGATACGCAGTATTTT. Translated: CASSVAPRGTSGSLTDTQYF.